A single sample gave rise to the 27 T cell receptor beta chains below, sequenced in a study of tumor and adjacent non-tumor tissue in lung cancer. The template was RNA from unsorted bulk tissue. More than 3 cm separated this lung sample from the edge of the tumor. Three rounds of nested PCR, following a modified ARM-PCR protocol, produced the TCRbeta library. TCRdb analysed the multiplex PCR reads with MiXCR anew, one entry per CDR3 protein. The sample shows 75,000 to 80,000 distinct CDR3 sequences, about 80% of them seen only once. The sequencing input was distant non-tumor lung tissue. All receptors come from a man between 65 and 80 years old with non-small cell lung cancer.

As concerns this clonotype: A read error may explain this, as a much larger clone is one base away. DNA of the CDR3: TGTGCCAGCAGTTCGATAGCCGGGGGGACCGGGGAGCTGTTTTTT. Encoded protein: CASSSIAGGTGELFF. The J gene is TRBJ2-2, the V gene TRBV6-6; 7 bases map to TRBD2. V gave up 4 bases and J gave up 5 bases; unmatched junction bases: 7. CDR1 and CDR2 (germline): MNHNY, SVGAGI (reference sequence). CDR3 length: 15 residues.

This clonotype has more than one count but fewer than ten. It may be a read error: a sequence one base away is much more abundant. J is TRBJ2-1 and V is TRBV4-1; 12 bases are a match to TRBD2. The CDR3 loop spans 17 amino acids. Unmatched junction bases numbered 7, after V lost 0 bases and J lost 7 bases. Germline values: CDR1 MGHRA, CDR2 YSYEKL. The CDR3 loop is CASSQEEASGRANEQFF. The CDR3 bases are TGCGCCAGCAGCCAAGAAGAGGCTAGCGGGAGGGCAAATGAGCAGTTCTTC.

With respect to this clonotype: The junction differs from germline at one of its ends, possibly a read error. V is TRBV10-3 and J is TRBJ1-1; TRBD1 is a possible D gene (5 bases). The CDR3 totals 14 residues. Germline values: CDR1 ENHRY, CDR2 SYGVKD. The CDR3 spells CTISAPDRNTEAFF. The CDR3 DNA reads as TGTACCATCAGCGCGCCCGACAGGAACACTGAAGCTTTCTTT.

A word on this clonotype: At one boundary the junction diverges from the germline segment, which might be a read error. The chain links TRBV4-1 to TRBJ2-7; the D gene is possibly TRBD1 (6 bases). The CDR3 length is 18 residues. In germline, CDR1 is MGHRA, CDR2 YSYEKL. In DNA form, the CDR3 reads TGCGCCACCAGCCAAGGCCTCCACCGGGCCAGGGGAAGGGACGAGCAGTACTTC. Translating it yields CATSQGLHRARGRDEQYF.

This clonotype was picked up many times. The V call is TRBV5-4, the J call TRBJ1-6; 9 bases fit TRBD1. CDR1 is SGHNT and CDR2 is YYREEE in the germline V gene (reference sequence). The trim removed 3 bases at V and 7 bases at J, leaving 2 bases unmatched. The CDR3 contains 14 residues. CDR3 loop: CASSYDRGNSPLHF. CDR3 nucleotides: TGTGCCAGCAGCTACGACAGGGGGAATTCACCCCTCCACTTT.

CDR3 residues: CASSKRSGRAGELFF. The DNA for the CDR3 is TGTGCCAGCAGCAAACGATCAGGGAGAGCCGGGGAGCTGTTTTTT. V and J are TRBV5-5 and TRBJ2-2; D tentatively fits TRBD1 or TRBD2 (5 bases each). The CDR3 is 15 amino acids. Germline values: CDR1 SGHKS, CDR2 YYEKEE (reference sequence). Trimming left V 4 bases short and J 6 bases short, with 16 bases between.

This clonotype appeared a single time. This CDR3 fails to terminate in the conserved phenylalanine or tryptophan, so it likely reflects a read error. The genes are TRBV11-2 and TRBJ1-2; a weak D match, TRBD1 (5 bases). The CDR3 spans 13 residues. Germline lookup yields CDR1 SGHAT and CDR2 FQNNGV. Trimming shortened V by 2 bases and J by 7 bases, and 11 bases separated the two germline ends. CDR3: CASSLHRRGGYTY. CDR3 DNA sequence: TGTGCCAGCAGCTTACATAGGAGGGGTGGCTACACCTAC.

About this clonotype itself: The junction and the germline gene differ at one end; a read error may be behind it. The genes are TRBV6-1 and TRBJ1-2, with D perhaps TRBD1 (6 bases). CDR1 is MNHNS, CDR2 SASEGT, per germline. This CDR3 has 15 residues. Written as DNA, the CDR3 is TGTGTCAGCACCGCCCGCGACAGGAACAGTGGTGGCTACACCTTC. It encodes CVSTARDRNSGGYTF.

Concerning this clonotype itself: One end of the junction does not line up with germline, which may come from a read error. The V gene is TRBV12-3 or TRBV12-4, the J gene TRBJ2-1; D is perhaps TRBD2 (6 bases). This CDR3 has 14 residues. DNA for the CDR3: TGTGTCAGCGCTGAGAGCGGGTCCTACAATGAGCAGTTCTTC. As protein: CVSAESGSYNEQFF.

This clonotype has a count of ten or more. The J gene is TRBJ1-1, the V gene TRBV10-3; perhaps TRBD1 as D (5 bases). Trimming shortened V by 4 bases and J by 1 base, and 10 bases separated the two germline ends. Germline values: CDR1 ENHRY, CDR2 SYGVKD. CDR3 size: 14 residues. The CDR3, as DNA: TGTGCCATCAGTGCGCCCGACAGGAACACTGAAGCTTTCTTT. Translation gives CAISAPDRNTEAFF.

This clonotype was seen many times. The J gene is TRBJ1-1, the V gene TRBV5-1; weak D call: TRBD1 (5 bases). With 0 bases removed from V and 4 bases from J, the gap between germline ends came to 13 bases. CDR3 length: 15 amino acids. CDR1 and CDR2 (germline): SGHRS, YFSETQ. The CDR3 loop is CASSLDAGLGTEAFF. The CDR3 DNA sequence: TGCGCCAGCAGCTTGGATGCAGGGTTGGGCACTGAAGCTTTCTTT. Complete variable domain (other parts from reference TRBV5-1 and TRBJ1-1): KAGVTQTPRYLIKTRGQQVTLSCSPISGHRSVSWYQQTPGQGLQFLFEYFSETQRNKGNFPGRFSGRQFSNSRSEMNVSTLELGDSALYLCASSLDAGLGTEAFFGQGTRLTVV.

As regards this clonotype: The CDR3 carries no conserved terminal phenylalanine or tryptophan, so it likely arises from a read error. Because the CDR3's place on the DNA is in doubt, the DNA is left out and the CDR3 is given as listed by TCRdb. The CDR3 region is CSVGTSGAGEHYY. The J gene is TRBJ2-7, the V gene TRBV29-1; TRBD2, as called in the table, went unchecked against the DNA. Both ends counted, the CDR3 spans 13 residues. CDR1 and CDR2 from the germline V gene are SQVTM and ANQGSEA.

For this clonotype: One end of the junction fails to match germline, which may point to a read error. The rearrangement joins TRBV10-3 to TRBJ1-5, with D possibly TRBD1 on 5 matching bases. CDR1 is ENHRY, CDR2 SYGVKD, per germline. This CDR3 has 15 residues. DNA for the CDR3: TGTGCCATCAGTATAAGAGGGGAAGGGGATCAGTCCCAGCATTTT. Its protein is CAISIRGEGDQSQHF.

V and J are TRBV20-1 and TRBJ2-7, with TRBD1 identical over 7 bases. The CDR3 has 16 amino acids. The V gene end was trimmed by 5 bases and the J gene end by 0 bases; junction bases not matched to a gene: 13. Germline CDR1 reads DFQATT; CDR2 reads SNEGSKA (reference sequence). CDR3: CSAFLNRQGLSYEQYF. CDR3 bases: TGCAGTGCTTTCCTCAATCGACAGGGCCTCTCCTACGAGCAGTACTTC.

Comment on this clonotype: At one of its ends the junction is not consistent with the germline gene, which may arise from a read error. The chain combines TRBV11-2 with TRBJ2-3; D remains unclear. The CDR3 has 17 residues. From germline, CDR1 is SGHAT and CDR2 FQNNGV. CDR3 protein: CASRSYSDTVSTDTQYF. CDR3 bases: TGTGCCAGCAGGTCTTACTCTGACACTGTTAGCACTGATACGCAGTATTTT. Variable domain in full (rest from reference TRBV11-2 and TRBJ2-3): EAGVAQSPRYKIIEKRQSVAFWCNPISGHATLYWYQQILGQGPKLLIQFQNNGVVDDSQLPKDRFSAERLKGVDSTLKIQPAKLEDSAVYLCASRSYSDTVSTDTQYFGPGTRLTVL.

J is TRBJ1-3 and V is TRBV20-1, with D unclear. The V end was cut by 7 bases, the J end by 2 bases, with 15 bases between. Germline lookup yields CDR1 DFQATT and CDR2 SNEGSKA (reference sequence). The CDR3 consists of 14 residues. The CDR3 DNA sequence: TGCAGTGTTTCACGCCAGGACGCTGGAAACACCATATATTTT. Protein: CSVSRQDAGNTIYF.

With respect to this clonotype: The conserved closing phenylalanine or tryptophan is absent in this CDR3, likely reflecting a read error. The V call is TRBV5-4, the J call TRBJ1-6; D is uncertain. This CDR3 region has 13 residues. Trimming took 4 bases from V and 9 from J, leaving 11 bases between them. Per the germline V gene, CDR1 is SGHNT and CDR2 is YYREEE (reference sequence). For the CDR3, the DNA is TGTGCCAGCAGCCCCCCAGTCGGTTCACCCCTCCACATT. This sequence encodes CASSPPVGSPLHI.

Worth noting for this clonotype: The germline gene is not matched at one end of the junction; a read error may be the cause. This chain links TRBV14 with TRBJ1-1; no firm D call. CDR1 and CDR2 from the germline V gene are SGHDN and FVKESK. CDR3 length: 16 amino acids. The CDR3 coding sequence is TGTGCCGGCAGCCATGATGGCGCGGGGAGATGGACTGAAGCTTTCTTT. It yields the protein CAGSHDGAGRWTEAFF. Complete variable domain (other parts from reference TRBV14 and TRBJ1-1): EAGVTQFPSHSVIEKGQTVTLRCDPISGHDNLYWYRRVMGKEIKFLLHFVKESKQDESGMPNNRFLAERTGGTYSTLKVQPAELEDSGVYFCAGSHDGAGRWTEAFFGQGTRLTVV.

Turning to this clonotype: Possible read error: a much larger clone is one base away. V is TRBV28 and J is TRBJ2-3; D might be TRBD2 (5 bases). The CDR3 loop spans 15 amino acids. V was clipped by 6 bases and J by 0 bases, with 13 bases between them. Germline lookup yields CDR1 MDHEN and CDR2 SYDVKM. In DNA form, the CDR3 reads TGTGCCAGCAGCGACACTCCGGGGAGCACAGATACGCAGTATTTT. This codes for CASSDTPGSTDTQYF.

On this clonotype: A read error is likely, as this CDR3 ends without the conserved phenylalanine or tryptophan. V usage is TRBV29-1 and J usage is TRBJ2-2; D ambiguous. CDR3 length equals 13 residues. V lost 6 bases and J 3 bases, leaving 11 bases between the germline ends. Germline V gives CDR1 SQVTM, CDR2 ANQGSEA. CDR3 DNA sequence: TGCAGCGTAACAGTGGCGGACACCGGGGAGCTGTTTCTT. It codes for CSVTVADTGELFL.

A remark on this clonotype: A junction boundary mismatches the germline segment, possibly from a read error. The J gene is TRBJ1-1, the V gene TRBV11-2, with D unclear. CDR3 length: 15 residues. Germline-derived CDR1 and CDR2 are SGHAT and FQNNGV. The CDR3 DNA reads as TGTGCCAGTAGCTTCGCCAACTCAAGGAACATTGAAGCTTTCTTT. Translation: CASSFANSRNIEAFF. Variable domain in full (rest from reference TRBV11-2 and TRBJ1-1): EAGVAQSPRYKIIEKRQSVAFWCNPISGHATLYWYQQILGQGPKLLIQFQNNGVVDDSQLPKDRFSAERLKGVDSTLKIQPAKLEDSAVYLCASSFANSRNIEAFFGQGTRLTVV.

The gene calls are TRBV28 and TRBJ1-1; D remains ambiguous. Germline lookup yields CDR1 MDHEN and CDR2 SYDVKM. This CDR3 has 17 residues. Trimming removed 8 bases from V and 0 bases from J, with 22 bases in between. The CDR3 DNA follows: TGTGCCAGCTCTAGATGGGGAGGGTCCCGGTTGAACACTGAAGCTTTCTTT. Its protein is CASSRWGGSRLNTEAFF.

A note on this clonotype: Mismatch with germline at one junction end may stem from a read error. The chain has TRBV5-1 and TRBJ2-3, with D unclear. The CDR3 is made up of 11 amino acids. Germline CDR1 reads SGHRS; CDR2 reads YFSETQ. The CDR3 sequence: CASAEVDTQYF. CDR3 sequence (DNA): TGTGCCAGTGCCGAAGTGGATACCCAGTATTTT. The whole variable domain, remainder taken from reference TRBV5-1 and TRBJ2-3, is KAGVTQTPRYLIKTRGQQVTLSCSPISGHRSVSWYQQTPGQGLQFLFEYFSETQRNKGNFPGRFSGRQFSNSRSEMNVSTLELGDSALYLCASAEVDTQYFGPGTRLTVL.

A note on this clonotype: Mismatch with germline at one junction end may stem from a read error. The genes are TRBV29-1 and TRBJ1-2; D unclear. This CDR3 contains 13 residues. Germline V gene lookup returns CDR1 SQVTM and CDR2 ANQGSEA. The CDR3 sequence is CIVLQTGAYGYTF. CDR3 sequence (DNA): TGCATCGTTCTCCAGACTGGAGCCTATGGTTACACCTTC.

Comments on this clonotype: This may be a read error: a much more frequent sequence differs by one nucleotide. The CDR3 DNA follows: TGTGCCAACAGCCCCGGGTCTTTGAACACCGGGGAGCTGTTTTTT. Translation: CANSPGSLNTGELFF. The chain employs TRBV5-4 and TRBJ2-2, with D unresolved. In germline, CDR1 is SGHNT, CDR2 YYREEE (reference sequence). The CDR3 consists of 15 residues.

This clonotype occurred once. The CDR3 ends on some other residue instead of the conserved phenylalanine or tryptophan, so this is likely a read error. The V gene is TRBV4-1, the J gene TRBJ2-1; tentatively, D is TRBD1 (9 bases). This CDR3 is 17 amino acids long. Germline V gives CDR1 MGHRA, CDR2 YSYEKL. CDR3 loop: CASSQVFSGTGCNEQFS. In DNA, the CDR3 is TGCGCCAGTAGCCAAGTCTTTAGCGGGACAGGGTGCAATGAGCAGTTCTCT.

A word on this clonotype: Compared with germline, one end of the junction differs, possibly owing to a read error. The chain links TRBV29-1 to TRBJ1-2; D is uncertain. This CDR3 contains 11 residues. Germline assignment: CDR1 SQVTM and CDR2 ANQGSEA. The CDR3 loop reads CTVTANYGYTF. In nucleotides, the CDR3 is TGCACCGTAACAGCTAACTATGGATACACCTTC.